The 4 T cell receptor beta chains in this list originate from one sample, sequenced in a study of identical twins. From the 5' RACE reads, TCRdb called clonotypes with MiXCR, one entry per CDR3 protein. The data show 500,000 to 650,000 distinct CDR3 sequences, with under 8.5% seen just once and 1.6% held by the top ten. These data were also reused for a study on yellow fever vaccine responses in identical twins.

The material sequenced was PBMCs. Receptor source: a woman between 18 and 30 years old in good health.

The chain employs TRBV27 and TRBJ2-7; 9 positions match TRBD1. This CDR3 has 14 residues. Looked up from germline, CDR1 is MNHEY and CDR2 is SMNVEV (reference sequence). The junction had 5 bases not matched to a gene; V was cut back by 5 bases and J by 3 bases. CDR3 DNA: TGTGCCAGCAGTCGGACAGGGGCCAACTACGAGCAGTACTTC. Protein sequence: CASSRTGANYEQYF.

This clonotype has ten or more counts. J is TRBJ1-1 and V is TRBV29-1; D unclear. From germline, CDR1 is SQVTM and CDR2 ANQGSEA. The CDR3 spans 13 residues. Trimming pared 5 bases from V and 3 bases from J, leaving 13 bases between. CDR3 residues: CSVPRSLDTEAFF. The DNA of the CDR3 is TGCAGCGTTCCCAGGTCTCTTGACACTGAAGCTTTCTTT.

This clonotype showed up many times. This chain joins TRBV15 and TRBJ2-3; D remains ambiguous. Trimming took off 4 bases at V and 0 bases at J, with 8 bases between the two ends. The CDR3 sequence is 14 residues long. Germline CDR1 is LNHNV and CDR2 is YYDKDF (reference sequence). The CDR3 sequence is CATSTPFSTDTQYF. The CDR3, as DNA: TGTGCCACCAGCACGCCGTTTAGCACAGATACGCAGTATTTT.

The chain recombines TRBV2 with TRBJ2-5; D is possibly TRBD2 (5 bases). The germline gives CDR1 SNHLY, CDR2 FYNNEI. The CDR3 extends over 13 amino acids. Between the trimmed V and J ends, which lost 4 bases and 2 bases, there was a span of 8 bases. This CDR3 reads CASSATRQETQYF. The CDR3 coding sequence is TGTGCCAGCAGTGCAACTAGGCAAGAGACCCAGTACTTC. Together with reference TRBV2 and TRBJ2-5, the CDR3 gives the full variable domain: EPEVTQTPSHQVTQMGQEVILRCVPISNHLYFYWYRQILGQKVEFLVSFYNNEISEKSEIFDDQFSVERPDGSNFTLKIRSTKLEDSAMYFCASSATRQETQYFGPGTRLLVL.